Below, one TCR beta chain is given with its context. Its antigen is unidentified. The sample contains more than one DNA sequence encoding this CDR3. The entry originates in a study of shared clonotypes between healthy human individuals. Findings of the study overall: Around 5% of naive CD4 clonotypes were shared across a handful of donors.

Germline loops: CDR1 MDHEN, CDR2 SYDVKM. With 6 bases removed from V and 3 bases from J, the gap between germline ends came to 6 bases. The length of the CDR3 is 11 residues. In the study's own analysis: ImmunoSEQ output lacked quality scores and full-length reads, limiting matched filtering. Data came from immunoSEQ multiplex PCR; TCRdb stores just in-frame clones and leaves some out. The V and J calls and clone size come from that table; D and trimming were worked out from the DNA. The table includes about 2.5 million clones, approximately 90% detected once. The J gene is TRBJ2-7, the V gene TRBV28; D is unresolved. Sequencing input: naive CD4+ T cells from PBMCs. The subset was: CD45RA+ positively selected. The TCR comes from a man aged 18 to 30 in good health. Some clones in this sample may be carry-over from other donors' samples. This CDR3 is CASSSYYEQYF. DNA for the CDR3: TGTGCCAGCAGCAGTTACTACGAGCAGTACTTC. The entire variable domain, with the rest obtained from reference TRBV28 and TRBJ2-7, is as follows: DVKVTQSSRYLVKRTGEKVFLECVQDMDHENMFWYRQDPGLGLRLIYFSYDVKMKEKGDIPEGYSVSREKKERFSLILESASTNQTSMYLCASSSYYEQYFGPGTRLTVT.